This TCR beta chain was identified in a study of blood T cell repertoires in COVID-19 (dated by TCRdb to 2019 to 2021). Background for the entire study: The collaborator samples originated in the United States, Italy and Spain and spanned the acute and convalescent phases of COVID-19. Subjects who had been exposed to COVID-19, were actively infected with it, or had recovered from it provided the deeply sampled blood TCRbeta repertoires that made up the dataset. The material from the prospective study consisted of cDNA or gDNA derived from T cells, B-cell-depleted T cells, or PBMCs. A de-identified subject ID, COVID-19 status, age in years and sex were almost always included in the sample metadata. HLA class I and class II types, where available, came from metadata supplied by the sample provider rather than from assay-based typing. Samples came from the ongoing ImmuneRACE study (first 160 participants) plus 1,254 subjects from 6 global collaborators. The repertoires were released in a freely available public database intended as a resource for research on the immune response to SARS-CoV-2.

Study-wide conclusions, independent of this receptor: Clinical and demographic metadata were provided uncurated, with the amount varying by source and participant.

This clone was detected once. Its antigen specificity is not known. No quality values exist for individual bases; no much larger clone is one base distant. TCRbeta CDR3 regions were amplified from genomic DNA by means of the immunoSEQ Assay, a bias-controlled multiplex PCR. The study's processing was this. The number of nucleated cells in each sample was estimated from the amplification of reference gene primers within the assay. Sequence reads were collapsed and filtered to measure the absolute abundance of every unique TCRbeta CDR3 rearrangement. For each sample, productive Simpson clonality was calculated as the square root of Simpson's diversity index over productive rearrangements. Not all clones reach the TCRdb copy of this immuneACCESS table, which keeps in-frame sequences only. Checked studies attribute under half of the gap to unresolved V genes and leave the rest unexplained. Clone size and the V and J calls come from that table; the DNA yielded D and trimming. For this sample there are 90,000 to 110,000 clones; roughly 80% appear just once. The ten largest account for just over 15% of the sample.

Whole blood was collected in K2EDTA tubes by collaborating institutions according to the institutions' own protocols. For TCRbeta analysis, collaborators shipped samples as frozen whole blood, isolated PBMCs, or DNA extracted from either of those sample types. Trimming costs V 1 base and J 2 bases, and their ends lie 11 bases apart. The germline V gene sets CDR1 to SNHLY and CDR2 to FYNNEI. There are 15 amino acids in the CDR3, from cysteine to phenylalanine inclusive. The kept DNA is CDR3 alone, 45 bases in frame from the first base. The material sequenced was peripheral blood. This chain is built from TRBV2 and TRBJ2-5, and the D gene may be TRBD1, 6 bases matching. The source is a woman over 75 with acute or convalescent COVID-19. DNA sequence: TGTGCCAGCAGTGAAGGGGGACAAGCTCAAGAGACCCAGTACTTC. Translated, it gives CASSEGGQAQETQYF.